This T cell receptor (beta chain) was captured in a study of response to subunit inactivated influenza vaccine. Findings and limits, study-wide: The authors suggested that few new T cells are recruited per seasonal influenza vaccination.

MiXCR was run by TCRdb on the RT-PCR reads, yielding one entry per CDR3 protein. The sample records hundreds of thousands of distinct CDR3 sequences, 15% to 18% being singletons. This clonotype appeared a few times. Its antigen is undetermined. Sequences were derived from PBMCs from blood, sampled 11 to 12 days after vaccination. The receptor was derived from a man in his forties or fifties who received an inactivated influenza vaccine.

The CDR3 coding sequence is TGCGCCAGCAGCCAAGACGGGAGTTACTCCTACAATGAGCAGTTCTTC. Translation gives CASSQDGSYSYNEQFF. The chain carries TRBV4-3 and TRBJ2-1, with D tentatively TRBD2 (6 bases). V lost 0 bases, J lost 0 bases, and 9 bases lay in between. Germline V lookup: CDR1 LGHNA, CDR2 YSLEER. The CDR3 contains 16 residues.